The rows below give T cell receptor beta chains drawn from one sample of a study of blood T cell repertoires in COVID-19. Sequencing used immunoSEQ multiplex PCR; TCRdb keeps in-frame clones, though not all of them. The table has under 150,000 clones, 75% to 90% seen once. Specimen: PBMCs or T cells enriched from blood (not recorded which). The receptors stem from a woman aged 45 to 65 who had recovered from COVID-19. CDR3s include the opening cysteine and the closing phenylalanine or tryptophan. The D gene is left open where the match is weak. Size values are once, few and many counts, or a class for expanded clones, and some rows have none.

CDR3 protein,CDR3 DNA,V gene,J gene,clone size,D gene
CASSLLLAGVSDTQYF,TGTGCCAGCAGCCTCCTACTAGCGGGGGTCTCAGATACGCAGTATTTT,TRBV3-1/TRBV3-2,TRBJ2-3,NA,TRBD2
CATSDPYSVSGNNEQFF,TGTGCCACCAGTGATCCATACTCGGTTTCGGGGAACAATGAGCAGTTCTTC,TRBV24-1,TRBJ2-1,NA,NA
CALERSGNTIYF,TGTGCCTTAGAGAGGTCTGGAAACACCATATATTTT,TRBV30,TRBJ1-3,NA,NA
CASSIDVRTGLNYGYTF,TGTGCCAGTAGTATAGATGTACGGACAGGACTCAACTATGGCTACACCTTC,TRBV19,TRBJ1-2,NA,TRBD1
CASSPDPGGNSPLHF,TGCGCCAGCAGCCCCGACCCGGGTGGAAATTCACCCCTCCACTTT,TRBV5-1,TRBJ1-6,NA,NA
CASSLVAGEPTGELFF,TGTGCCAGCAGCTTAGTGGCAGGGGAACCTACCGGGGAGCTGTTTTTT,TRBV7-9,TRBJ2-2,few,NA
CASSFNTGLMNTEAFF,TGTGCCAGCAGTTTCAATACAGGGCTCATGAACACTGAAGCTTTCTTT,TRBV6-5,TRBJ1-1,NA,NA
CASSQDWDRDNQPQHF,TGCGCCAGCAGCCAAGATTGGGACAGGGACAATCAGCCCCAGCATTTT,TRBV4-3,TRBJ1-5,once,TRBD1
CASSYRGTSSYEQYF,TGTGCCAGCAGTTACAGGGGGACCAGCTCCTACGAGCAGTACTTC,TRBV27,TRBJ2-7,NA,TRBD1
CASSLVSGGTSPLHF,TGTGCCAGCAGCTTGGTGTCAGGGGGCACTTCACCCCTCCACTTT,TRBV5-5,TRBJ1-6,NA,TRBD1
CASSYSGEADTQYF,TGTGCCAGCAGTTACTCGGGGGAGGCCGATACGCAGTATTTT,TRBV6-5,TRBJ2-3,NA,NA
CASSFSSREGTGELFF,TGTGCCAGCAGTTTCAGCAGCCGGGAGGGCACCGGGGAGCTGTTTTTT,TRBV27,TRBJ2-2,NA,TRBD2
CATRGSGQTNSPLHF,TGTGCCACCAGGGGGTCGGGACAGACGAATTCACCCCTCCACTTT,TRBV2,TRBJ1-6,NA,TRBD1
CASSLDSLGSGNTIYF,TGTGCCAGCAGCCTAGACAGTCTTGGCTCTGGAAACACCATATATTTT,TRBV9,TRBJ1-3,NA,NA
CASNPGQLYNSPLHF,TGTGCCAGCAACCCGGGACAGCTCTATAATTCACCCCTCCACTTT,TRBV5-6,TRBJ1-6,NA,TRBD1
CASSIVAGVHSLVETQYF,TGTGCCAGTAGTATAGTAGCGGGGGTGCACTCATTAGTAGAGACCCAGTACTTC,TRBV19,TRBJ2-5,NA,TRBD2
CASSLGQNTEAFF,TGTGCCAGCAGCTTGGGACAGAACACTGAAGCTTTCTTT,TRBV11-3,TRBJ1-1,NA,NA
CASSLTGGGNTIYF,TGTGCCAGCAGTTTGACAGGGGGCGGAAACACCATATATTTT,TRBV27,TRBJ1-3,NA,TRBD1
CASSPSTSGAYEQYF,TGTGCCAGCAGTCCGTCGACTAGCGGAGCCTACGAGCAGTACTTC,TRBV27,TRBJ2-7,few,TRBD2
CASAWATNTEAFF,TGTGCCAGTGCCTGGGCGACGAACACTGAAGCTTTCTTT,TRBV19,TRBJ1-1,NA,NA
CSTRTGEGYTF,TGCAGTACGAGGACAGGGGAAGGCTACACCTTC,TRBV29-1,TRBJ1-2,NA,TRBD1
CASSPTMRAEQFF,TGTGCCAGCAGCCCAACGATGCGGGCTGAGCAGTTCTTC,TRBV7-3,TRBJ2-1,NA,NA